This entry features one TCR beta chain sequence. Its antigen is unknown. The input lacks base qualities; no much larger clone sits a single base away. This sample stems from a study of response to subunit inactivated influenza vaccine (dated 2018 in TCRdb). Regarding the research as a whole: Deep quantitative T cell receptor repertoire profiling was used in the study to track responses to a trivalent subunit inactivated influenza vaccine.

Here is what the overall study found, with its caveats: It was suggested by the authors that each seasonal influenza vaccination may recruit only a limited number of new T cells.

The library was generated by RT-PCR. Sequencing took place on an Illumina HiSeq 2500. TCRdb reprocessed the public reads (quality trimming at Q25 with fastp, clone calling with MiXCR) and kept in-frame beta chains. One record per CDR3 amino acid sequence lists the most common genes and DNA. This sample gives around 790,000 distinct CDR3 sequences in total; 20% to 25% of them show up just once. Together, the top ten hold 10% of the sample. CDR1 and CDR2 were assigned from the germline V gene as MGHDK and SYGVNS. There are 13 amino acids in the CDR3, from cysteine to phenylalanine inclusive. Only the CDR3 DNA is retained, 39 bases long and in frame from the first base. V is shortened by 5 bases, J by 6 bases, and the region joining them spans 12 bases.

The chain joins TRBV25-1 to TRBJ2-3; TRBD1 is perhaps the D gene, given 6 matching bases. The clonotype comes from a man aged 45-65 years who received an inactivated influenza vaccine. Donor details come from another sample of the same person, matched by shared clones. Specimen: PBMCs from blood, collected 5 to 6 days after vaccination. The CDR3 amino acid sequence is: CASSYRVPDTQYF. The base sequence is TGTGCCAGCAGTTACAGGGTCCCGGATACGCAGTATTTT.